Listed below are T cell receptor beta chains from one sample, sequenced in a study of T cell repertoires in cytomegalovirus infection. TCRdb processed the reads anew with MiXCR; each CDR3 protein has one entry. The sample has hundreds of thousands of distinct CDR3 sequences; around 30% are singletons. Antigens for these TCRs are unknown. The specimen was cultured PBMCs, collected from culture after CMV antigen stimulation. The source is a human donor in good health (CMV status not recorded). Some clones in this sample may be carry-over from other donors' samples. The CDR3 runs from the conserved cysteine through the conserved F or W. The order of the fields is CDR3 protein, V gene, J gene.

CASSELGAGGYTF	TRBV2	TRBJ1-2
CSAYPRGGGRTDTQYF	TRBV20-1	TRBJ2-3
CASRWDRGGEQYF	TRBV6-1	TRBJ2-7
CASSTARDQETQYF	TRBV5-4	TRBJ2-5
CASSPTWDEQFF	TRBV18	TRBJ2-1
CASNLRLAKNIQYF	TRBV2	TRBJ2-4
CASSLGGSGAINNEQFF	TRBV7-2	TRBJ2-1
CASSLNTDYEQYF	TRBV7-8	TRBJ2-7
CASSLGAEGYTF	TRBV7-2	TRBJ1-2
CASSLDHRLLVQETQYF	TRBV11-2	TRBJ2-5
CASSSTRTSGGYYEQYF	TRBV7-2	TRBJ2-7
CASRNRGFEQYF	TRBV6-5	TRBJ2-7
CSVHGRGPEYGYTF	TRBV29-1	TRBJ1-2
CASSLGATDFLHF	TRBV11-2	TRBJ1-6
CASSEASVAPIYF	TRBV6-1	TRBJ1-3
CASSYITGNPPYEQYF	TRBV7-6	TRBJ2-7
CASSLWRGQAKSNEQFF	TRBV7-9	TRBJ2-1
CASSGSPETPYGYTF	TRBV4-3	TRBJ1-2
CASSQGLAGGSPYEQYF	TRBV3-1	TRBJ2-7
CASSQGVLAGGLSYEQYF	TRBV4-1	TRBJ2-7
CSAREGGTNEKLFF	TRBV20-1	TRBJ1-4
CASSQVRGPGYGYTF	TRBV14	TRBJ1-2
CASRMVAGVETQYF	TRBV19	TRBJ2-5
CASRKEGETEAFF	TRBV2	TRBJ1-1
CASSQVPGQAAFGYTF	TRBV4-1	TRBJ1-2
CASQNQGSSTDTQYF	TRBV12-3/TRBV12-4	TRBJ2-3
CASSRLAGLYNEQFF	TRBV12-3/TRBV12-4	TRBJ2-1
CSARHGGYDEQYF	TRBV20-1	TRBJ2-7
CATHSLTFYEQYF	TRBV6-2/TRBV6-3	TRBJ2-7
CSARLAGGRPDTQYF	TRBV20-1	TRBJ2-3
CASSPRVGDGGYTF	TRBV5-1	TRBJ1-2
CASSNVYRQGFTEQYF	TRBV7-8	TRBJ2-7
CASSPHTQAIYEQYF	TRBV6-1	TRBJ2-7
CASSSTTTGIGYTF	TRBV7-2	TRBJ1-2
CASSTIRTGTASLTQYF	TRBV7-2	TRBJ2-3
CASSLAGYGYNEQFF	TRBV27	TRBJ2-1
CASMDRNTGELFF	TRBV6-6	TRBJ2-2
CASSQTSGGGGTQYF	TRBV27	TRBJ2-3
CASSVAGGREYNEQFF	TRBV9	TRBJ2-1
CASGLVQSVRQTQYF	TRBV12-5	TRBJ2-5
CASSSFSQGGNEAFF	TRBV5-6	TRBJ1-1
CASSPPGPDTQYF	TRBV7-6	TRBJ2-3
CASSLGLGGSYNEQFF	TRBV7-2	TRBJ2-1
CSASPPGESLYQPQHF	TRBV20-1	TRBJ1-5
CVSSYVRDTEAFF	TRBV11-2	TRBJ1-1
CSVDLDRNPYEQYF	TRBV29-1	TRBJ2-7
CASSESWGNEQYF	TRBV10-2	TRBJ2-7
CASRAGTGIYEQYF	TRBV19	TRBJ2-7
CASSFSLLGTQGETQYF	TRBV11-2	TRBJ2-5
CSAMKGITEAFF	TRBV20-1	TRBJ1-1